This T cell receptor beta chain was captured in a study of blood T cell repertoires in COVID-19. Turning to the study itself: Acute and convalescent COVID-19 specimens originated in the United States, Italy and Spain. PBMCs, B-cell-depleted T cells, or T cells were the source of the cDNA or gDNA that made up the material.

This table comes from immunoSEQ multiplex PCR, and its TCRdb copy is limited to in-frame clones, with some not included. Counted here are more than 300,000 clones, about nine tenths occurring once; the ten biggest clones make up about 4%. As concerns this clone: Mismatch with germline at one junction end may stem from a read error.

Cohort allocation depended upon clinical history that participants reported. Germline-derived CDR1 and CDR2 are SNHLY and FYNNEI. CDR3 size: 14 residues. The chain couples TRBV2 to TRBJ2-7, with TRBD2 identical over 7 bases. Sample: PBMCs or T cells enriched from blood (not recorded which). The receptor was derived from a man aged 30-40 years who had recovered from COVID-19. This CDR3 is CASREWEGPYEQYF. The CDR3 DNA sequence: TGTGCCAGCCGTGAGTGGGAGGGGCCCTACGAGCAGTACTTC.